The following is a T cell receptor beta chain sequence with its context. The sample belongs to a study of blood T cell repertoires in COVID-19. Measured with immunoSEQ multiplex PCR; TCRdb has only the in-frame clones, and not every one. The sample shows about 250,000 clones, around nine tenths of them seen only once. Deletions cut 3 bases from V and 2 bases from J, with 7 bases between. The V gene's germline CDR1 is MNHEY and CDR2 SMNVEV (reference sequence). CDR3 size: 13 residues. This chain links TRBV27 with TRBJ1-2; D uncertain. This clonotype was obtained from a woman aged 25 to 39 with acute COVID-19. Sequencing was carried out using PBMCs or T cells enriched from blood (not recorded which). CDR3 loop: CASSFSRNYGYTF. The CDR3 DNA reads TGTGCCAGCAGTTTTAGTCGGAACTATGGCTACACCTTC.